This TCR beta chain was sequenced during a study of blood T cell repertoires in COVID-19. V was pared by 2 bases and J by 8 bases, with 6 bases of the junction left unmatched. Germline V CDR1 and CDR2: KGHSY, FQNENV. This CDR3 region has 15 residues. The data were produced by immunoSEQ multiplex PCR, yet TCRdb's version contains in-frame clones alone and is incomplete. The sample has roughly 190,000 clones, approximately 80% seen once; the top ten hold approximately 6.9%. Input material: peripheral blood. The sequence came from a man aged 60-69 years with acute or convalescent COVID-19. The V and J genes are TRBV16 and TRBJ1-2; 12 bases line up with TRBD1. The CDR3 coding sequence is TGTGCCAGCAGCCAAACCGGGACAGGGGGCCGAGGCTACACCTTC. Residues: CASSQTGTGGRGYTF.